This T cell receptor beta chain was obtained from a study of early T cells in non-severe SARS-CoV-2 infection (dated by TCRdb to about 2021). With regard to the full study: Bulk RNA from unsorted whole blood was used for TCR sequencing, so alpha and beta chains could not be paired. Study-level results and caveats: Matching against VDJdb was skewed toward anti-spike CD8 responses, likely underestimated virus-specific expansions, and missed private and CD4 specificities.

A case-control design nested within a healthcare worker cohort in London, UK, was used, with weekly nasopharyngeal swab PCR tests and blood sampling performed. Healthcare workers were enrolled in the week of the UK lockdown, from 23 to 31 March 2020, and were followed every week for up to 16 weeks. To prepare the library, 5' RACE was applied. For sequencing, a NextSeq 500 was employed. To correct for sequencing error and PCR bias, the TCR library protocol tagged individual cDNA molecules with unique molecular identifiers. TCR alpha and beta chains were both sequenced, and the abundances of alpha and beta sequences in each sample were closely correlated with each other. On the study's bioinformatics: Decombinator V4 was used to annotate TCR sequences for V gene, J gene and CDR3. Expanded TCRs were defined as changing significantly between any two time points under a Poisson model with p below 0.0001. Abundances of TCRs were expressed as counts per million after normalisation to the total number of TCRs sequenced in each sample. MAIT TCRs were defined by TRAV1-2 paired with TRAJ12, TRAJ20 or TRAJ33, and iNKT TCRs by TRAV10 paired with TRAJ18. VDJdb, accessed 1 November 2021, was searched for CMV, EBV and SARS-CoV-2 annotated TCRs, excluding TCRs annotated for multiple antigens. Using fastp trimming at Q25 and MiXCR clonotype assembly, TCRdb reanalyzed the public sequencing data and kept in-frame beta chains. Rows are combined by CDR3 protein, so each entry shows the most common genes and DNA. The V and J calls follow TCRdb's processing rather than the paper's. Across this sample there are fewer than 35,000 distinct CDR3 sequences, with roughly 4.4% seen only once. The ten largest clones capture 9.5% to 12% of the sample.

This clonotype was observed many times. Its antigen is still unknown. No much larger clone exists at a distance of one base, and base qualities are not known. At the junction V is shortened by 5 bases and J by 0 bases, with 13 bases in between. From cysteine to phenylalanine, the CDR3 is 16 amino acids long. Of all the DNA, just the CDR3 is kept, 48 bases in frame from base 1. This chain joins TRBV12-3 or TRBV12-4 to TRBJ1-4; the D segment could be TRBD1, given 6 matching bases. The clonotype comes from an adult who was a healthcare worker with PCR-confirmed SARS-CoV-2 infection or an uninfected control (not recorded which). Sequencing was performed on whole blood. In nucleotides, the sequence is TGTGCCAGCAGTCTAGGACAGCCGGCAACTAATGAAAAACTGTTTTTT. It translates to CASSLGQPATNEKLFF.